This TCR beta chain comes out of a study of cytomegalovirus exposure and HLA in healthy donors. TCRdb keeps only in-frame clones here, not all; method: immunoSEQ multiplex PCR. The table records approximately 140,000 clones, more than 75% of them present only once. Overall study results and limits: The classifier, whose performance was assessed in both the original and validation cohorts, reportedly diagnosed cytomegalovirus status with high specificity and sensitivity. Most observed TCR sequences were rare, whereas some public TCRs were detected in many donors. The listing of about 150 TCR beta chains classed them as cytomegalovirus-associated.

As for this clone: The antigen is not known.

The validation cohort, a group of under 150 subjects, included the donors and was separate from the approximately 650-subject first cohort. V lost 8 bases, J lost 1 base, and 9 bases stayed unmatched. The CDR3 is made up of 16 amino acids. Looked up from germline, CDR1 is SGHVS and CDR2 is FQNEAQ. The TCR was taken from a man aged 18 to 29 in good health and CMV-seropositive. Material: PBMCs. The chain uses TRBV7-8 and TRBJ2-2; TRBD2 matches 8 bases. CDR3 nucleotides: TGTGCCAGCCCCCCGGGGGGGGCGAAGAACACCGGGGAGCTGTTTTTT. It encodes CASPPGGAKNTGELFF.